These 8 T cell receptor beta chains were all obtained from the same sample, sequenced in a study of blood T cell repertoires in COVID-19. Profiling relied on immunoSEQ multiplex PCR, and the TCRdb table lists in-frame clones only, not all of them. The sample shows 250,000 or so clones, about 90% of them seen only once. The sequencing input was PBMCs or T cells enriched from blood (not recorded which). The receptor source for this set is a woman aged 30 to 39 with acute COVID-19.

V and J are TRBV15 and TRBJ2-5; possible D gene TRBD2, 6 bases. Germline V gives CDR1 LNHNV, CDR2 YYDKDF (reference sequence). The V end was cut by 3 bases, the J end by 4 bases, with 15 bases between. This CDR3 has 15 amino acids. This CDR3 reads CATSSPPLGGETQYF. The CDR3 coding sequence is TGTGCCACCAGCAGCCCGCCCCTGGGGGGAGAGACCCAGTACTTC. Together with reference TRBV15 and TRBJ2-5, the CDR3 gives the full variable domain: DAMVIQNPRYQVTQFGKPVTLSCSQTLNHNVMYWYQQKSSQAPKLLFHYYDKDFNNEADTPDNFQSRRPNTSFCFLDIRSPGLGDTAMYLCATSSPPLGGETQYFGPGTRLLVL.

This clone has a single count. The chain links TRBV19 to TRBJ2-7; D is perhaps TRBD2 (5 bases). Germline CDR1 is LNHDA and CDR2 is SQIVND (reference sequence). Trimming cost V 3 bases and J 0 bases, with 9 bases left between them. This CDR3 has 14 residues. The CDR3 spells CASSMEAPSYEQYF. In DNA form, the CDR3 reads TGTGCCAGTAGTATGGAGGCCCCCTCCTACGAGCAGTACTTC.

The chain recombines TRBV3-1 (or the pseudogene TRBV3-2) with TRBJ1-4, with D maybe TRBD1 (6 bases). Trimming took off 3 bases at V and 6 bases at J, with 11 bases between the two ends. This CDR3 has 14 amino acids. Germline assignment: CDR1 LGHDT and CDR2 YNNKEL (reference sequence). In DNA form, the CDR3 reads TGTGCCAGCAGCCAGTTGGGGGCAGATGAAAAACTGTTTTTT. This gives the protein CASSQLGADEKLFF.

The J gene is TRBJ1-4, the V gene TRBV27; D unresolved. Germline CDR1 MNHEY, CDR2 SMNVEV (reference sequence). The CDR3 loop spans 15 amino acids. Trimming removed 5 bases at V and 0 bases at J, with 10 bases between. The DNA of the CDR3 is TGTGCCAGCAGTCCCCCCGGGGCAACTAATGAAAAACTGTTTTTT. It encodes CASSPPGATNEKLFF.

V and J are TRBV28 and TRBJ1-3, with a weak D call TRBD1 (6 bases). Germline assignment: CDR1 MDHEN and CDR2 SYDVKM. There are 15 residues in the CDR3. The ends were cut back, 3 bases at V and 0 bases at J, with 9 bases in the middle. This CDR3 reads CASSFPGVSGNTIYF. The CDR3 DNA reads TGTGCCAGCAGTTTCCCAGGGGTCTCTGGAAACACCATATATTTT.

The CDR3 nucleotides read TGTGCCAGCAGCCGGTTCCAGGGGGACAATTCACCCCTCCACTTT. Translation: CASSRFQGDNSPLHF. The chain carries TRBV21-1 and TRBJ1-6; TRBD1, as called in the table, went unchecked against the DNA. TRBV21-1 is shown as a pseudogene. The CDR3 is made up of 15 amino acids.

The V and J genes are TRBV7-2 and TRBJ2-1; 12 bases fit TRBD2. With 3 bases clipped from V and 7 bases from J, the junction kept 4 bases outside the gene matches. The length of the CDR3 is 15 residues. CDR1 is SGHTA, CDR2 FQGNSA, per germline. The CDR3 region has the DNA TGTGCCAGCAGCTTCCTAGCGGGAGGGCCGAATGAGCAGTTCTTC. Protein product: CASSFLAGGPNEQFF.

V and J are TRBV11-2 and TRBJ2-1; 9 bases are shared with TRBD2. This CDR3 spans 17 amino acids. The V gene's germline CDR1 is SGHAT and CDR2 FQNNGV. V gave up 1 base and J gave up 8 bases; unmatched junction bases: 12. The CDR3 DNA is TGTGCCAGCAGCTTAGTTTTTGCGGGAGGGCCAGGGGATGAGCAGTTCTTC. Protein sequence: CASSLVFAGGPGDEQFF.